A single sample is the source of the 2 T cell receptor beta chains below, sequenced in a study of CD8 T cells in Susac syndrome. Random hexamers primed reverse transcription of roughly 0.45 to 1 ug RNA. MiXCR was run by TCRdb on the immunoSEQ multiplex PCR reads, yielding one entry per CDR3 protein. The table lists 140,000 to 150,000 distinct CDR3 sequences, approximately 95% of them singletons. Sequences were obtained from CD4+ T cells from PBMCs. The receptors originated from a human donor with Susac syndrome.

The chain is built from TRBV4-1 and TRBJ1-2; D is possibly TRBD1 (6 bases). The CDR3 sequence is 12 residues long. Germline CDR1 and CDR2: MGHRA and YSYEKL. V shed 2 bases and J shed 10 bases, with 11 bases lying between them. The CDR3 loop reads CASSQLAGVYTF. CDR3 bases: TGCGCCAGCAGCCAACTTGCAGGGGTCTACACCTTC.

CDR3: CATSRDYDLLYGYTF. The DNA for the CDR3 is TGTGCCACCAGCAGAGATTACGACTTACTCTATGGCTACACCTTC. This chain joins TRBV15 and TRBJ1-2; D gene unclear. Germline V gives CDR1 LNHNV, CDR2 YYDKDF (reference sequence). The CDR3 covers 15 residues. V was pared by 0 bases and J by 4 bases, with 12 bases between. Filled out from reference TRBV15 and TRBJ1-2, the complete variable domain reads DAMVIQNPRYQVTQFGKPVTLSCSQTLNHNVMYWYQQKSSQAPKLLFHYYDKDFNNEADTPDNFQSRRPNTSFCFLDIRSPGLGDTAMYLCATSRDYDLLYGYTFGSGTRLTVV.